The TCR beta chain under discussion was sequenced for a study of blood T cell repertoires in COVID-19. As for the study in general: Specimens from acute and convalescent COVID-19 originated in the United States, Italy and Spain. T cells, B-cell-depleted T cells, or PBMCs provided the cDNA or gDNA that served as material.

Researchers sorted participants into cohorts using their self-reported clinical history. Germline V lookup: CDR1 MNHNY, CDR2 SVGAGI (reference sequence). V was trimmed by 0 bases and J by 6 bases, leaving 11 bases between them. The CDR3 spans 14 residues. How the authors handled the data: Estimation of nucleated cell counts was performed using reference gene primer amplification. The assay was immunoSEQ multiplex PCR, and TCRdb's table has in-frame clones only and misses some. That table supplies the V and J calls and clone size; D and trimming were determined from the DNA. This sample yields a few hundred thousand clones, of which 90% are seen a single time; 3.5% to 5% belongs to the top ten.

Sequenced input: PBMCs or T cells enriched from blood (not recorded which). The rearrangement joins TRBV6-6 to TRBJ1-1; a weak D match, TRBD1 (5 bases). The sequence derives from a woman between 18 and 29 years old with acute COVID-19. CDR3 sequence reads: CASSYSRGEAEAFF. DNA for the CDR3: TGTGCCAGCAGTTACTCGCGAGGGGAGGCTGAAGCTTTCTTT.